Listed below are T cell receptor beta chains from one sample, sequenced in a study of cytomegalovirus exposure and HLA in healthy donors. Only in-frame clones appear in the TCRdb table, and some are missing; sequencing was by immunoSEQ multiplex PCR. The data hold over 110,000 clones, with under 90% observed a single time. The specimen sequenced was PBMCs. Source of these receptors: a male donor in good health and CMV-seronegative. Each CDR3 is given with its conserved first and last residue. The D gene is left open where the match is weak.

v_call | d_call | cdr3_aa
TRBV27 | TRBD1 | CASRQGATAEQYF
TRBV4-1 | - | CASSHPGRPDTQYF
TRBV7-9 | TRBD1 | CGSSGGVAYGYTF
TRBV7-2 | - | CASSLLSSPLHF
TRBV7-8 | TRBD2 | CASSLGTSGGNEQFF
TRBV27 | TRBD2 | CASSGRLAGFNEQFF
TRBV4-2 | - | CASSRGLGRDEQFF
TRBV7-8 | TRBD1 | CASSLAGGGTGIETQYF
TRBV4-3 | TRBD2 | CASSRLAEGTYNEQFF
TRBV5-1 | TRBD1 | CASSSAGQGFDEQYF
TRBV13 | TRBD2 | CASSLAGGTQGGELFF
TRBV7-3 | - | CASSWGSGLQETQYF
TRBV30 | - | CAWSLEVDTQYF
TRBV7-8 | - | CASSLARVGNYGYTF
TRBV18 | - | CASSPTGVGETQYF
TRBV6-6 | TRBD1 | CASSHQTGPSQETQYF
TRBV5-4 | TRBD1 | CASSQEGGFSYEQYF
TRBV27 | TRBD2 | CASSLGLALAKNIQYF
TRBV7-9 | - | CASSLVMNTEAFF
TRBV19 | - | CASTAEEGNQPQHF
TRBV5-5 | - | CASSLAEGRRNNEQFF
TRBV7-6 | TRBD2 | CASSFSGNEQYF
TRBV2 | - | CASSPTGTVQETQYF
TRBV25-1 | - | CASSESRTYEQYF
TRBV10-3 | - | CAISESLSGASQDTQYF
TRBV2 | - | CASSGTAERNTQYF
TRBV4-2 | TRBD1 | CASSQDTGGDSPLHF
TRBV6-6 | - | CASSISDSGNTIYF
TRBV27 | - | CASSLLGTGQPQHF
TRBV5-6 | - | CASSVRGYEQYF
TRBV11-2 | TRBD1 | CASSSGQGSSYEQYF
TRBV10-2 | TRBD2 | CASTSPTSAHYEQYF
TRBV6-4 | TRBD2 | CASRPTSGTDTQYF
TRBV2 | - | CASRIQGSYEQYF
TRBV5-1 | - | CASNDSPYEQYF
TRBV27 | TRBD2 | CASTWWPQGGAHDEQFF
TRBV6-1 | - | CASIYGSYNEQFF
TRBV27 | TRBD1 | CASSSTGALLTF
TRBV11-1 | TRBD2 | CASSLFRRENGEQFF
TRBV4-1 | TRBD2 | CAGARLAGGVNEQFF
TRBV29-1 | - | CSVGGGGTGNTIYF
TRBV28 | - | CASSSWTGTDTQYF
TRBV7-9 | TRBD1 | CASSVTGTDGEQFF
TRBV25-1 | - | CASSESSVRHIYEQYF
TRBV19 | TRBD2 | CASSIDSGKGTQYF
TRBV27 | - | CASSFTSSYEQYF
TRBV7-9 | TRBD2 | CASSPPSGRNKDNEQFF
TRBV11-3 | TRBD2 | CASSNRLAGGNEQFF
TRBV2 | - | CASTRKEAANQPQHF
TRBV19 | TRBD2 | CASSPGLAGYEQYF